This T cell receptor (beta chain) comes out of a study of T cells in Graves' hyperthyroidism and ophthalmopathy. This clonotype appeared a few times. Clinical symptoms, serum thyroxine, TRAb, thyroid ultrasound and orbital computed tomography informed diagnoses. Trimming took 4 bases from V and 2 from J, leaving 8 bases between them. CDR1 is DFQATT, CDR2 SNEGSKA, per germline (reference sequence). The CDR3 runs 12 residues. TCR beta CDR3 sequences were amplified from RNA transcripts. A first-round RT-PCR of the TCR CDR3 used the HTBI primer set. TCRdb itself ran the multiplex PCR reads through MiXCR, one entry per CDR3 protein. The sample lists approximately 360,000 distinct CDR3 sequences, approximately 14% occurring once.

The material sequenced was blood. The TCR sequence derives from a woman younger than 30 with Graves' hyperthyroidism that later progressed to Graves' ophthalmopathy. V is TRBV20-1 and J is TRBJ2-5; D ambiguous. The CDR3 sequence: CSAKYQQETQYF. In nucleotides, the CDR3 is TGCAGTGCTAAGTACCAGCAAGAGACCCAGTACTTC.